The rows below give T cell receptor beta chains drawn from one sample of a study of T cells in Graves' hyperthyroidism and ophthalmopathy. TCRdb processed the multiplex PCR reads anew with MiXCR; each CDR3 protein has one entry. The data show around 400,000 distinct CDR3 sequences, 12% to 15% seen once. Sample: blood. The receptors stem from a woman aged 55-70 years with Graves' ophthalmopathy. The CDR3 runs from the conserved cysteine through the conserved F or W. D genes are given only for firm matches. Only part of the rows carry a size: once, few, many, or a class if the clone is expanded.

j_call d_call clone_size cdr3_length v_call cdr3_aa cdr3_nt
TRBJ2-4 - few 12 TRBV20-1 CSASVAKNIQYF TGCAGTGCCAGCGTAGCCAAAAACATTCAGTACTTC
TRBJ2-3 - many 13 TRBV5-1 CASSLRVADTQYF TGCGCCAGCAGCTTGAGGGTTGCAGATACGCAGTATTTT
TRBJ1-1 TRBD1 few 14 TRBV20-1 CSAEPGQGNTEAFF TGCAGTGCTGAACCGGGACAGGGCAACACTGAAGCTTTCTTT
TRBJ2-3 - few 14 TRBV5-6 CASSLVTVGVSQYF TGTGCCAGCAGCTTGGTTACTGTGGGTGTCTCGCAGTATTTT
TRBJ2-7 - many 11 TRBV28 CASSFSYEQYF TGTGCCAGCAGTTTTTCCTACGAGCAGTACTTC
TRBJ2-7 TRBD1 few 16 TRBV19 CASSRNSGTGLYEQYF TGTGCCAGTAGTCGCAACTCCGGGACAGGGCTGTACGAGCAGTACTTC
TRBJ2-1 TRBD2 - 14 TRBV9 CASSGYGLVGEQFF TGTGCCAGCAGCGGCTACGGACTAGTGGGTGAGCAGTTCTTC
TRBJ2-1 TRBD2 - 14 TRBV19 CASVSGRPYNEQFF TGTGCCAGTGTTAGCGGGAGGCCTTACAATGAGCAGTTCTTC
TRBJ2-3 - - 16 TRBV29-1 CSVEEGTRTSTDTQYF TGCAGCGTTGAGGAAGGGACTCGGACTAGCACAGATACGCAGTATTTT
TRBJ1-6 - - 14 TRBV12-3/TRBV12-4 CASSPGRSSSPLHF TGTGCCAGCAGCCCCGGCAGGTCAAGTTCACCCCTCCACTTT
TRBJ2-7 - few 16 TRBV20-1 CSANRITRVRTYEQYF TGCAGTGCTAATCGTATCACGAGGGTAAGGACCTACGAGCAGTACTTC
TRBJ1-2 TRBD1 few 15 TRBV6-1 CASSAQGAGNYGYTF TGTGCCAGCAGTGCACAGGGGGCGGGTAACTATGGCTACACCTTC
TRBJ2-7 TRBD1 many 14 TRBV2 CASSYRGPQSEQYF TGTGCCAGCAGCTACAGGGGGCCCCAATCCGAGCAGTACTTC
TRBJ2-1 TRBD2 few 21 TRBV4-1 CASSQGVLIAGGVRSYNEQFF TGCGCCAGCAGCCAAGGGGTTCTTATAGCGGGAGGGGTCCGGTCCTACAATGAGCAGTTCTTC
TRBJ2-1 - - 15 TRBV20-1 CSARVFSDSYNEQFF TGCAGTGCTAGAGTCTTTAGCGACTCCTACAATGAGCAGTTCTTC
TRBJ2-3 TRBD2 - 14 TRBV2 CAGSGGSRTDTQYF TGTGCCGGTAGCGGGGGAAGTCGCACAGATACGCAGTATTTT
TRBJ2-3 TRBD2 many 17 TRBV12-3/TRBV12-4 CASSFESSGRYTDTQYF TGTGCCAGCAGTTTTGAGAGTAGCGGGAGGTACACAGATACGCAGTATTTT
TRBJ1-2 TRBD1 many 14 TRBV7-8 CASSFNRGNYGYTF TGTGCCAGCAGCTTCAACAGGGGGAACTATGGCTACACCTTC
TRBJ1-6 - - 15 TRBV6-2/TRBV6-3 CASSYLGRFNSPLHF TGTGCCAGCAGTTACCTGGGTCGGTTTAATTCACCCCTCCACTTT
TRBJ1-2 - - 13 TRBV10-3 CAIKDFQGYGYTF TGTGCCATCAAAGACTTTCAGGGGTATGGCTACACCTTC
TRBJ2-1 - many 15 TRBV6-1 CASSGGYNRDNEQFF TGTGCCAGCAGTGGGGGATACAACAGAGACAATGAGCAGTTCTTC
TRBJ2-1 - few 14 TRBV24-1 CATSDEGTYNEQFF TGTGCCACCAGTGATGAGGGGACCTACAATGAGCAGTTCTTC
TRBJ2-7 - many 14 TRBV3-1 CASSQDPRYDEQYF TGTGCCAGCAGCCAAGACCCCAGGTATGACGAGCAGTACTTC
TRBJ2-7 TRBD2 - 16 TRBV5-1 CASSLALAGALYEQYF TGCGCCAGCAGCTTGGCACTAGCGGGAGCCTTGTACGAGCAGTACTTC
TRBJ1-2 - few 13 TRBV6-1 CASSEQPGYGYTF TGTGCCAGCAGTGAACAGCCAGGCTATGGCTACACCTTC
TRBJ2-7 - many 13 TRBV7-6 CASSSNRAYEQYF TGTGCCAGCAGCTCAAACAGGGCTTACGAGCAGTACTTC
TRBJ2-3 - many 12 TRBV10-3 CAIAQDTDTQYF TGTGCCATCGCCCAGGACACAGATACGCAGTATTTT
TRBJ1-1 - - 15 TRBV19 CASSIGGGWDTEAFF TGTGCCAGTAGTATCGGCGGGGGATGGGACACTGAAGCTTTCTTT
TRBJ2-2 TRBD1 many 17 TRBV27 CASSQYRGQGAFGELFF TGTGCCAGCAGCCAATACCGGGGACAGGGGGCTTTCGGGGAGCTGTTTTTT
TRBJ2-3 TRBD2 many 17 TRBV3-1 CASSLSGLAGSTDTQYF TGTGCCAGCAGCCTCTCCGGACTAGCGGGAAGCACAGATACGCAGTATTTT
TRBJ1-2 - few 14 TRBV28 CASSLSGAIHGYTF TGTGCCAGCAGTTTATCCGGGGCAATCCATGGCTACACCTTC
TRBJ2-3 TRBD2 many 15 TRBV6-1 CASSEREGWGDTQYF TGTGCCAGCAGTGAACGGGAGGGCTGGGGAGATACGCAGTATTTT
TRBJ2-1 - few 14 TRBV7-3 CASSLTSSYNEQFF TGTGCCAGCAGCTTAACTAGCTCCTACAATGAGCAGTTCTTC
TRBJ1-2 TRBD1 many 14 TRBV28 CASQQGELNYGYTF TGTGCCAGCCAACAGGGGGAGCTTAACTATGGCTACACCTTC
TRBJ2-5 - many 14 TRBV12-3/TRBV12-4 CASSFGGRVETQYF TGTGCCAGCAGTTTCGGGGGGCGCGTAGAGACCCAGTACTTC
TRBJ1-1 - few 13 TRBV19 CASSWGAMVEAFF TGTGCCAGTAGTTGGGGGGCGATGGTTGAAGCTTTCTTT
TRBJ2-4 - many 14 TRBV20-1 CSAGTGVAKNIQYF TGCAGTGCTGGGACGGGCGTAGCCAAAAACATTCAGTACTTC
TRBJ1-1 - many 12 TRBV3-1 CASSQATAEAFF TGTGCCAGCAGCCAAGCGACGGCTGAAGCTTTCTTT
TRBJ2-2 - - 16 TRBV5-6 CASRLRSGPGTGELFF TGTGCCAGCAGGCTGAGATCTGGGCCGGGCACCGGGGAGCTGTTTTTT
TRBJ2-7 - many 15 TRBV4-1 CATTGAVGSSYEQYF TGCGCCACCACAGGAGCGGTCGGAAGCTCCTACGAGCAGTACTTC
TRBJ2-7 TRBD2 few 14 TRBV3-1 CAGSQLAGTYEQYF TGTGCCGGCAGCCAACTAGCGGGGACCTACGAGCAGTACTTC
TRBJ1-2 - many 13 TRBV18 CASSPTANYGYTF TGTGCCAGCTCACCGACTGCCAACTATGGCTACACCTTC
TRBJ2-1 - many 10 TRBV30 CAWSENPQFF TGTGCCTGGAGTGAGAACCCGCAGTTCTTC
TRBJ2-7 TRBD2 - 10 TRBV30 CAWGRGEQYF TGTGCCTGGGGGAGGGGCGAGCAGTACTTC
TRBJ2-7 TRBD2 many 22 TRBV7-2 CASSFTSRGRGGLAGDSYEQYF TGTGCCAGCAGCTTCACTAGCAGGGGGAGGGGAGGACTAGCGGGAGATTCCTACGAGCAGTACTTC
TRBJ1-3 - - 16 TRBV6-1 CASSEAPVLSGNTIYF TGTGCCAGCAGTGAAGCGCCCGTTCTCTCTGGAAACACCATATATTTT
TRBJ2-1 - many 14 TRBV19 CASSMSGNANEQFF TGTGCCAGTAGTATGAGCGGCAATGCCAATGAGCAGTTCTTC
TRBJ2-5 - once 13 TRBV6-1 CASGSGRPGTQYF TGTGCCAGCGGAAGCGGGCGACCAGGGACCCAGTACTTC
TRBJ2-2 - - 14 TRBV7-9 CGGSMSLNTGGLFF TGTGGCGGGTCGATGTCCTTGAACACCGGGGGGCTGTTTTTT
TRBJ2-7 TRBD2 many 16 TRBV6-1 CASTPAVAGGMDEQYF TGTGCCAGCACCCCGGCGGTAGCGGGAGGTATGGACGAGCAGTACTTC
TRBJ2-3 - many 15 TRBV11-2 CASSPRGVTTDTQYF TGTGCCAGCAGCCCGAGGGGGGTTACCACAGATACGCAGTATTTT